These T cell receptor beta chains were read from a single sample in a study of shared clonotypes between healthy human individuals. The protocol was immunoSEQ multiplex PCR, while the TCRdb copy is restricted to in-frame clones and leaves out a portion. The data contain some 500,000 clones, around 95% of them singletons. The specimen sequenced was naive CD4+ T cells sorted from blood. The receptor source for this set is a woman between 25 and 40 years old in good health. CDR3s include the opening cysteine and the closing phenylalanine or tryptophan. Each record gives: V gene, J gene, CDR3 length, D gene, clone size, CDR3 DNA, CDR3 protein. The D gene is left open where the match is weak. Size is omitted from some rows. Given values are once, few, many or a class for expanded clones.

>TRBV5-1|TRBJ2-5|16|TRBD2|.
TGCGCCAGCAGCTACAGGACTAGCGGGGAGCAAGAGACCCAGTACTTC
CASSYRTSGEQETQYF
>TRBV7-9|TRBJ1-2|16|.|.
TGTGCCAGCAGCTTAGTTACGGGGGCGAGGTACTATGGCTACACCTTC
CASSLVTGARYYGYTF
>TRBV2|TRBJ2-2|12|.|.
TGTGCCAGTAATTCAGTTCCCGGGGAGCTGTTTTTT
CASNSVPGELFF
>TRBV5-1|TRBJ2-3|16|.|.
TGCGCCAGCAGCTTGGAAAGCGACCCTAGCACAGATACGCAGTATTTT
CASSLESDPSTDTQYF
>TRBV19|TRBJ1-2|13|TRBD1|.
TGTGCCAGTAACAGGGGGCCGGGCTATGGCTACACCTTC
CASNRGPGYGYTF
>TRBV30|TRBJ1-1|13|TRBD1|.
TGTGCCTCCTCCCCCCAGGGGGACACTGAAGCTTTCTTT
CASSPQGDTEAFF
>TRBV5-4|TRBJ2-3|16|TRBD2|.
TGTGCCAGCAGCCTGAGGACTAGCGGGAGGATAGATACGCAGTATTTT
CASSLRTSGRIDTQYF
>TRBV7-9|TRBJ1-3|17|.|once
TGTGCCAGCAGCTTTATGATGGACGCTCACTCTGGAAACACCATATATTTT
CASSFMMDAHSGNTIYF
>TRBV5-1|TRBJ2-4|13|.|once
TGCGCCAGCAGCTTGGCGGACTCCTACATTCAGTACTTC
CASSLADSYIQYF
>TRBV15|TRBJ2-5|13|.|.
TGTGCCACCAGCAGAGATTGGGACGAGACCCAGTACTTC
CATSRDWDETQYF
>TRBV4-1|TRBJ2-7|17|.|.
TGCGCCAGCAGCTCCTCCGGTACAGCAGCTGTACACTACGAGCAGTACTTC
CASSSSGTAAVHYEQYF
>TRBV10-3|TRBJ2-7|15|TRBD1|.
TGTGCCATCAGTGCCCTAGGGGGCGGTAACTACGAGCAGTACTTC
CAISALGGGNYEQYF
>TRBV5-1|TRBJ2-7|16|.|.
TGCGCCAGCAGCTTAGCCCCGACTAAGGGGGTTTCCGAGCAGTACTTC
CASSLAPTKGVSEQYF
>TRBV28|TRBJ1-2|14|.|.
TGTGCCAGCAGTTTCAATAAGAGACACCGAGGCTACACCTTC
CASSFNKRHRGYTF
>TRBV5-1|TRBJ2-1|16|.|once
TGCGCCAGCAGCCCCCTAATAATAGGGATGTACAATGAGCAGTTCTTC
CASSPLIIGMYNEQFF